What follows is one T cell receptor beta chain and its context. Its target is unknown. In germline, CDR1 is SGHRS, CDR2 YFSETQ. V trimming: 0 bases; J trimming: 4 bases; junction bases outside the gene matches: 3. This CDR3 contains 15 residues. This entry comes from a study of response to subunit inactivated influenza vaccine. General study findings and limits: After each seasonal influenza vaccination, few new T cells are recruited, the authors suggested.

TCRdb recomputed calls from the RT-PCR reads with MiXCR, one row per CDR3 protein. The sample has 650,000 to 800,000 distinct CDR3 sequences, approximately 15% seen once. The rearrangement uses TRBV5-1 and TRBJ1-1; 10 nucleotides line up with TRBD1. This receptor was identified in a man in his fifties or sixties who received an inactivated influenza vaccine. The material was PBMCs from blood, obtained less than 15 days before vaccination. In nucleotides, the CDR3 is TGCGCCAGCAGCTTGGTAGGACAGGGGGGCACTGAAGCTTTCTTT. Translation: CASSLVGQGGTEAFF.